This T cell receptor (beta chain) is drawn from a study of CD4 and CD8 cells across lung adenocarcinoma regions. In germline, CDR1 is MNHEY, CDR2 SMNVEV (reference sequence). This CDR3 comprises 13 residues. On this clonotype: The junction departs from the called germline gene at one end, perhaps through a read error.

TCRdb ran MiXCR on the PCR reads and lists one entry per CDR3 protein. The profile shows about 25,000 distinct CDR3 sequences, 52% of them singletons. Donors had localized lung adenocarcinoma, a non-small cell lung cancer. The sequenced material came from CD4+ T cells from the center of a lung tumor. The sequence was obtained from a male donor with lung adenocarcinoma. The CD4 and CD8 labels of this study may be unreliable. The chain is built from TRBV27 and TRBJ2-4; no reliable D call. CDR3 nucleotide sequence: TGTGCCAGGGGTTTCCGGGCCAAAAACACGCAGTATTTC. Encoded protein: CARGFRAKNTQYF.